A single sample gave rise to the 4 T cell receptor beta chains below, sequenced in a study of identical twins. TCRdb analysed the 5' RACE reads with MiXCR anew, one entry per CDR3 protein. The sample consists of just over 450,000 distinct CDR3 sequences, 13% to 15% of them appearing once. The same sample was also studied in work on yellow fever vaccine responses in identical twins.

Material: CD4+ T cells sorted from blood. All receptors come from a woman aged 18-29 years in good health.

The chain links TRBV6-1 to TRBJ2-1; 9 nucleotides align to TRBD1. This CDR3 spans 13 amino acids. Trimming at V came to 7 bases and at J to 8 bases, leaving 6 bases not matched to a gene. Germline CDR1 and CDR2: MNHNS and SASEGT. CDR3 residues: CASTGQGRHEQFF. The CDR3 DNA reads as TGTGCCAGCACTGGACAGGGGCGGCATGAGCAGTTCTTC.

This chain joins TRBV3-1 and TRBJ2-7, with D perhaps matching TRBD2 (7 bases). The germline V gene encodes CDR1 LGHDT and CDR2 YNNKEL (reference sequence). Between the trimmed V and J ends, which lost 1 base and 3 bases, there was a span of 16 bases. There are 16 residues in the CDR3. This chain's CDR3 is CASSQGRAGDNYEQYF. As DNA, the CDR3 is TGTGCCAGCAGCCAAGGCCGCGCGGGGGACAACTACGAGCAGTACTTC.

The chain has TRBV2 and TRBJ1-5; possible D gene TRBD1, 5 bases. The CDR3 loop spans 15 amino acids. Germline V gene lookup returns CDR1 SNHLY and CDR2 FYNNEI. The germline V and J ends were trimmed by 2 bases and 6 bases, with 14 bases remaining between them. CDR3 coding DNA: TGTGCCAGCAGTGAAAAAAGATCAGGGTTTCAGCCCCAGCATTTT. It codes for CASSEKRSGFQPQHF.

In this sample, this clonotype turned up many times. Here the CDR3 reads CATAANTNTGELFF. CDR3 bases: TGTGCCACCGCGGCGAACACGAACACCGGGGAGCTGTTTTTT. This chain joins TRBV15 and TRBJ2-2, with D hard to call. Germline V gene sequence: CDR1 LNHNV, CDR2 YYDKDF (reference sequence). The CDR3 loop spans 14 amino acids. V gave up 8 bases and J gave up 0 bases, with 10 bases separating them.